This TCR beta chain stems from a study of T cells in Graves' hyperthyroidism and ophthalmopathy. The germline V and J ends were trimmed by 3 bases and 3 bases, with 9 bases remaining between them. Germline V gene data show CDR1 as MNHEY and CDR2 as SMNVEV (reference sequence). The CDR3 consists of 13 residues. This clonotype showed up many times. Its antigen is currently unknown. The cohort's ophthalmopathy patients, a group with duration under 3 months, had a Clinical Activity Score of at least 3 and a NOSPECS grade of at least 4. Study-wide results and limits: Ophthalmopathy got predicted by the model a median roughly 6.4 months before its onset. Ophthalmopathy was distinguished from stable hyperthyroidism by 13 V-J signatures.

From RNA transcripts, TCR beta CDR3 regions were amplified. The TCR CDR3 first-round RT-PCR relied on the HTBI primer set. TCRdb fed the multiplex PCR reads into MiXCR, producing one record per CDR3 protein. Altogether nearly 250,000 distinct CDR3 sequences are present, approximately 23% being singletons, with the ten largest covering approximately 35%. Sequencing input: blood. V gene TRBV27 combines with J gene TRBJ2-7; the D is unclear. This TCR was sampled from a woman between 40 and 50 years old with Graves' ophthalmopathy. CDR3 sequence reads: CASSFAKNYEQYF. CDR3 DNA sequence: TGTGCCAGCAGTTTTGCGAAGAACTACGAGCAGTACTTC.